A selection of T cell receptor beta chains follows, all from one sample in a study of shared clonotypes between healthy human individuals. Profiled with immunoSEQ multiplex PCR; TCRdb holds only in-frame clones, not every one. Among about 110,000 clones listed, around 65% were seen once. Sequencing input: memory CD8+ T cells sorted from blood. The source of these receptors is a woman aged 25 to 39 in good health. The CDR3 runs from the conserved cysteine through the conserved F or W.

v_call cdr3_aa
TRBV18 CASSPSGSADTQYF
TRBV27 CASSLRGDSTEAFF
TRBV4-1 CASSQVNMGFTETQYF
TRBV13 CASSFFRAPYGYTF
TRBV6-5 CASRAGTGGYEQYF
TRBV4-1 CASSQGALFFQETQYF
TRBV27 CASSDTGRGYTF
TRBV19 CASSIAESSYNEQFF
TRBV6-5 CASKISIQGYTEAFF
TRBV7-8 CASSSPKLADTQYF
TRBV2 CATGTTHNEQFF
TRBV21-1 CASSKISPVGPNSNQPQHF
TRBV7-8 CASSLGEGLGSGNTIYF
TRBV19 CASSSGPFLFLGNTIYF
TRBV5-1 CASSLEAERRGYTF
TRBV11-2 CASSLGQGGTEAFF
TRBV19 CASSMELGNIQYF
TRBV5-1 CASSRQGWTEAFF
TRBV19 CASSMQGFGELFF
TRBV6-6 CASSYSILAGPDTQYF
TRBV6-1 CASSEQAGGPSYEQYF
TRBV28 CASTGSSSYNEQFF
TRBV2 CASSGQGVGYEQYF
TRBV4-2 CASSPGLAEGGETQYF
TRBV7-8 CASSLDAGTGGWQPQHF
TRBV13 CASSGGRSGELFF
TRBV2 CASLRGNEQFF
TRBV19 CASSIAPPGGNSYEQYF
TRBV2 CASRGRIINQPQHF
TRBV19 CASSMWTGGDQPQHF
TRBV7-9 CASSPGTGQTYEQYF
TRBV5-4 CASSELDSEQYF
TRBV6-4 CASSDSGTSGYNEQFF
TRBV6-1 CASSLAGGHTDTQYF
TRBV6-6 CASSYRFETQYF
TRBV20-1 CSALGLAGGYF